Listed below are T cell receptor beta chains from one sample, sequenced in a study of T cells in Graves' hyperthyroidism and ophthalmopathy. TCRdb itself ran the multiplex PCR reads through MiXCR, one entry per CDR3 protein. Of around 350,000 distinct CDR3 sequences in the sample, 19% are singletons; the top ten hold 3.7%. The sequenced material came from blood. These receptors were obtained from a woman between 18 and 29 years old with Graves' hyperthyroidism. Each CDR3 is given with its conserved first and last residue. Fields, in order: J gene, clone size, V gene, D gene, CDR3 DNA, CDR3 protein. D genes are given only for firm matches. Only part of the rows carry a size: once, few, many, or a class if the clone is expanded.

j_gene: TRBJ2-2; abundance: many; v_gene: TRBV10-3; d_gene: NA; CDR3nt: TGTGCCATCAGTAAGGGTGGTGGGGAGCTGTTTTTT; CDR3aa: CAISKGGGELFF
j_gene: TRBJ1-1; abundance: NA; v_gene: TRBV29-1; d_gene: NA; CDR3nt: TGCAGCGCTCAAAAGGTTGGCCCTGAAGCTTTCTTT; CDR3aa: CSAQKVGPEAFF
j_gene: TRBJ2-2; abundance: many; v_gene: TRBV7-8; d_gene: TRBD1; CDR3nt: TGTGCCAGCAGCCCACGGACAGGGGGCACCGGGGAGCTGTTTTTT; CDR3aa: CASSPRTGGTGELFF
j_gene: TRBJ1-5; abundance: NA; v_gene: TRBV30; d_gene: NA; CDR3nt: TGTGCCTGGAGTGATGCTAGCAATCAGCCCAAGCATTTT; CDR3aa: CAWSDASNQPKHF
j_gene: TRBJ1-4; abundance: NA; v_gene: TRBV30; d_gene: NA; CDR3nt: TGTGCCTGGATGGCAGGGAACCTCAATGAAAAACTGTTTTTT; CDR3aa: CAWMAGNLNEKLFF
j_gene: TRBJ2-3; abundance: NA; v_gene: TRBV15; d_gene: TRBD1; CDR3nt: TGTGCCACCAGCAGAGATCGGACAGGGGGCGCAGATACGCAGTATTTT; CDR3aa: CATSRDRTGGADTQYF
j_gene: TRBJ2-7; abundance: NA; v_gene: TRBV3-1; d_gene: NA; CDR3nt: TGTGCCAGCCGGGGAGGGGGGGTTTACGAGCAGTACTTC; CDR3aa: CASRGGGVYEQYF
j_gene: TRBJ2-7; abundance: NA; v_gene: TRBV7-8; d_gene: NA; CDR3nt: TGTGCCAGCAGCTTAGGAGGGACCCCCCACGAGCAGTACTTC; CDR3aa: CASSLGGTPHEQYF
j_gene: TRBJ2-7; abundance: many; v_gene: TRBV4-1; d_gene: TRBD1; CDR3nt: TGCGCCAGCAGCCCCGGACAGGCGTACTACGAGCAGTACTTC; CDR3aa: CASSPGQAYYEQYF
j_gene: TRBJ1-1; abundance: many; v_gene: TRBV28; d_gene: NA; CDR3nt: TGTGCCAGCAGTTTATCTACGGTGAAGTTGGTCTTT; CDR3aa: CASSLSTVKLVF
j_gene: TRBJ2-7; abundance: many; v_gene: TRBV7-9; d_gene: TRBD2; CDR3nt: TGTGCCAGCAGCTCCCGGGGGGGCTACGAGCAGTACTTC; CDR3aa: CASSSRGGYEQYF
j_gene: TRBJ2-7; abundance: NA; v_gene: TRBV20-1; d_gene: NA; CDR3nt: TGCAGTGCTAGACTCCCTCGAGGGGGGGCTTACGAGCAGTACTTC; CDR3aa: CSARLPRGGAYEQYF
j_gene: TRBJ1-6; abundance: few; v_gene: TRBV6-5; d_gene: NA; CDR3nt: TGTGCCAGCAGTTACCCGATATCACCCCTCCACTTT; CDR3aa: CASSYPISPLHF
j_gene: TRBJ2-5; abundance: once; v_gene: TRBV18; d_gene: NA; CDR3nt: TGTGCCAGCTCACGGAGCGTACCCCCGGAGACCCAGTACTTC; CDR3aa: CASSRSVPPETQYF
j_gene: TRBJ2-5; abundance: many; v_gene: TRBV6-5; d_gene: NA; CDR3nt: TGTGCCAGCAGTTGGTGGCAGGGCAGCAAAGAGACCCAGTACTTC; CDR3aa: CASSWWQGSKETQYF
j_gene: TRBJ1-5; abundance: few; v_gene: TRBV6-5; d_gene: TRBD1; CDR3nt: TGTGCCAGCAGTTTAACCGGGACAGGGATTCAGCCCCAGCATTTT; CDR3aa: CASSLTGTGIQPQHF
j_gene: TRBJ1-2; abundance: many; v_gene: TRBV29-1; d_gene: NA; CDR3nt: TGCAGCGTTGAAGATGGGGGGTCGGCTAACTATGGCTACACCTTC; CDR3aa: CSVEDGGSANYGYTF
j_gene: TRBJ1-3; abundance: NA; v_gene: TRBV20-1; d_gene: NA; CDR3nt: TGCAGTGCCCCCGGCCGCGGGGTTGGAAACACCATATATTTT; CDR3aa: CSAPGRGVGNTIYF
j_gene: TRBJ2-2; abundance: many; v_gene: TRBV2; d_gene: TRBD2; CDR3nt: TGTGCCGGGCGGACTAGCGGGAACACCGGGGAGCTGTTTTTT; CDR3aa: CAGRTSGNTGELFF
j_gene: TRBJ2-5; abundance: many; v_gene: TRBV7-8; d_gene: NA; CDR3nt: TGTGCCAGCACCCCTCTAGCAGGAGAGACCCAGTACTTC; CDR3aa: CASTPLAGETQYF
j_gene: TRBJ2-7; abundance: many; v_gene: TRBV30; d_gene: TRBD1; CDR3nt: TGTGCCTGGGGACAGGTTTCCTACGAGCAGTACTTC; CDR3aa: CAWGQVSYEQYF
j_gene: TRBJ1-1; abundance: many; v_gene: TRBV30; d_gene: NA; CDR3nt: TGTGCCTGGAGTGTTCGACAATGGAGTGAAGCTTTCTTT; CDR3aa: CAWSVRQWSEAFF
j_gene: TRBJ2-7; abundance: many; v_gene: TRBV10-2; d_gene: NA; CDR3nt: TGCGCCAGCAGTGAGTCAGGGACCTACGAGCAGTACTTC; CDR3aa: CASSESGTYEQYF
j_gene: TRBJ2-7; abundance: many; v_gene: TRBV5-1; d_gene: NA; CDR3nt: TGCGCCAGCAGCTTCGGAACAGTTACTTCCGACGAGCAGTACTTC; CDR3aa: CASSFGTVTSDEQYF
j_gene: TRBJ2-2; abundance: many; v_gene: TRBV2; d_gene: TRBD2; CDR3nt: TGTGCCAGCAGTGAAACTAGCGGGGGTCGAGCTCAAGGCCGAACCGGGGAGCTGTTTTTT; CDR3aa: CASSETSGGRAQGRTGELFF
j_gene: TRBJ1-1; abundance: many; v_gene: TRBV7-2; d_gene: NA; CDR3nt: TGTGCCAGCAGCCGAGGGCCCACTGAAGCTTTCTTT; CDR3aa: CASSRGPTEAFF
j_gene: TRBJ2-5; abundance: NA; v_gene: TRBV6-1; d_gene: TRBD1; CDR3nt: TGTGCCAGCAGTGAAGTATCGGGACAGAGGGAGACCCAGTACTTC; CDR3aa: CASSEVSGQRETQYF
j_gene: TRBJ2-7; abundance: many; v_gene: TRBV29-1; d_gene: NA; CDR3nt: TGCAGCGTTTCAGGGGAAAGCTCCTACGAGCAGTACTTC; CDR3aa: CSVSGESSYEQYF
j_gene: TRBJ1-1; abundance: many; v_gene: TRBV20-1; d_gene: NA; CDR3nt: TGCAGTGCTAGATGGGGCAAAGGCACTGAAGCTTTCTTT; CDR3aa: CSARWGKGTEAFF
j_gene: TRBJ2-5; abundance: NA; v_gene: TRBV20-1; d_gene: NA; CDR3nt: TGCAGTGCCCCCCCGGAGTACCAAGAGACCCAGTACTTC; CDR3aa: CSAPPEYQETQYF
j_gene: TRBJ2-7; abundance: many; v_gene: TRBV20-1; d_gene: NA; CDR3nt: TGCAGTGCTCGGCCCGCGAGGGTGAATTGGGAGCAGTACTTC; CDR3aa: CSARPARVNWEQYF
j_gene: TRBJ1-1; abundance: once; v_gene: TRBV6-2/TRBV6-3; d_gene: NA; CDR3nt: TGTGCCAGCAGTTACTCGGACCTACCCCCTCCGAGCCTCATGAACACTGAAGCTTTCTTT; CDR3aa: CASSYSDLPPPSLMNTEAFF
j_gene: TRBJ1-3; abundance: many; v_gene: TRBV5-1; d_gene: TRBD1; CDR3nt: TGCGCCAGCAGCCACGGGACAGGGGGATATGGAAACACCATATATTTT; CDR3aa: CASSHGTGGYGNTIYF
j_gene: TRBJ2-7; abundance: many; v_gene: TRBV5-1; d_gene: NA; CDR3nt: TGCGCCAGCAGCTTGGCCGTGGGGCGGTACGAGCAGTACTTC; CDR3aa: CASSLAVGRYEQYF
j_gene: TRBJ2-7; abundance: few; v_gene: TRBV12-3/TRBV12-4; d_gene: NA; CDR3nt: TGTGCCAGCAGTCGAACACCCTACGAGCAGTACTTC; CDR3aa: CASSRTPYEQYF
j_gene: TRBJ2-3; abundance: NA; v_gene: TRBV11-2; d_gene: NA; CDR3nt: TGTGCCAGCAGCCGCGTCCTGCAACCAGATACGCAGTATTTT; CDR3aa: CASSRVLQPDTQYF
j_gene: TRBJ2-7; abundance: NA; v_gene: TRBV6-1; d_gene: NA; CDR3nt: TGTGCCAGCAGTAAACGGGCTTCCCGAAGAAACTACGAGCAGTACTTC; CDR3aa: CASSKRASRRNYEQYF
j_gene: TRBJ1-1; abundance: few; v_gene: TRBV20-1; d_gene: NA; CDR3nt: TGCAGTGCTAGGTCCGGGACGGAGAACACTGAAGCTTTCTTT; CDR3aa: CSARSGTENTEAFF
j_gene: TRBJ1-5; abundance: NA; v_gene: TRBV18; d_gene: TRBD1; CDR3nt: TGTGCCAGCACTCATGAGGCCCCCGGGACAGTCCAGCCCCAGCATTTT; CDR3aa: CASTHEAPGTVQPQHF
j_gene: TRBJ1-6; abundance: many; v_gene: TRBV6-1; d_gene: NA; CDR3nt: TGTGCCAGCAGCCCAACGGGAGGGGCGATTAATTCACCCCTCCACTTT; CDR3aa: CASSPTGGAINSPLHF
j_gene: TRBJ2-5; abundance: many; v_gene: TRBV24-1; d_gene: NA; CDR3nt: TGTGCCACCAGTGATCCCGGGACCCGAGACGGAGAGACCCAGTACTTC; CDR3aa: CATSDPGTRDGETQYF
j_gene: TRBJ1-1; abundance: many; v_gene: TRBV5-1; d_gene: NA; CDR3nt: TGCGCCAGCAGCTTGGCTTACACCTCCTCGCCTGAAGCTTTCTTT; CDR3aa: CASSLAYTSSPEAFF
j_gene: TRBJ1-1; abundance: many; v_gene: TRBV19; d_gene: NA; CDR3nt: TGTGCCAGTAGTAAAGGGCCACTTGGGGCTCCTGAAGCTTTCTTT; CDR3aa: CASSKGPLGAPEAFF
j_gene: TRBJ1-1; abundance: many; v_gene: TRBV30; d_gene: NA; CDR3nt: TGTGCCTGGAGTGAATTGAACACTGAAGCTTTCTTT; CDR3aa: CAWSELNTEAFF
j_gene: TRBJ1-5; abundance: NA; v_gene: TRBV6-1; d_gene: TRBD1; CDR3nt: TGTGCCAGCAGTGCAACACAGGGGGCCCCCTATAGCAATCAGCCCCAGCATTTT; CDR3aa: CASSATQGAPYSNQPQHF
j_gene: TRBJ2-3; abundance: few; v_gene: TRBV6-1; d_gene: NA; CDR3nt: TGTGCCACCAGGAGGGACGGACTGCAGTATTTT; CDR3aa: CATRRDGLQYF
j_gene: TRBJ1-2; abundance: many; v_gene: TRBV6-5; d_gene: NA; CDR3nt: TGTGCCAGCAGCATAACCTCGGTCAACTATGGCTACACCTTC; CDR3aa: CASSITSVNYGYTF
j_gene: TRBJ2-5; abundance: many; v_gene: TRBV4-1; d_gene: NA; CDR3nt: TGCGCCAGCAGCCACCCCGCGAAGGGAAGGGAGACCCAGTACTTC; CDR3aa: CASSHPAKGRETQYF
j_gene: TRBJ2-2; abundance: NA; v_gene: TRBV5-1; d_gene: TRBD2; CDR3nt: TGCGCCAGCAGCATAACTAGCGGAGACACCGGGGAGCTGTTTTTT; CDR3aa: CASSITSGDTGELFF
j_gene: TRBJ1-5; abundance: NA; v_gene: TRBV4-1; d_gene: NA; CDR3nt: TGCGCCAGCATTCCAACGTGGGGGATTAGCAATCAGCCCCAGCATTTT; CDR3aa: CASIPTWGISNQPQHF
j_gene: TRBJ2-5; abundance: NA; v_gene: TRBV5-1; d_gene: NA; CDR3nt: TGCGCCAGCAGCTTGGGGATGACAGGTCCCGGGGGAGAGACCCAGTACTTC; CDR3aa: CASSLGMTGPGGETQYF
j_gene: TRBJ1-3; abundance: NA; v_gene: TRBV3-1; d_gene: NA; CDR3nt: TGTGCCAGCAGCCACCGACAGGACCGGTTGACCATATATTTT; CDR3aa: CASSHRQDRLTIYF
j_gene: TRBJ2-5; abundance: NA; v_gene: TRBV12-3/TRBV12-4; d_gene: TRBD2; CDR3nt: TGTGCCAGCAGCTCCGGGACTAGCGGGGGGGCCAAGTACTTC; CDR3aa: CASSSGTSGGAKYF
j_gene: TRBJ2-5; abundance: many; v_gene: TRBV6-1; d_gene: NA; CDR3nt: TGTGCCAGCAGTGAAGAAGCCGGGGGTTGGGAGACCCAGTACTTC; CDR3aa: CASSEEAGGWETQYF
j_gene: TRBJ2-7; abundance: many; v_gene: TRBV20-1; d_gene: NA; CDR3nt: TGCAGTGCTAGAGAGGGAAACTCTGAGGGCGAGCAGTACTTC; CDR3aa: CSAREGNSEGEQYF
j_gene: TRBJ2-2; abundance: few; v_gene: TRBV12-3/TRBV12-4; d_gene: TRBD2; CDR3nt: TGTGCCAGCAGGGGGGGTAGCGGGGGAGACACCGGGGAGCTGTTTTTT; CDR3aa: CASRGGSGGDTGELFF
j_gene: TRBJ2-2; abundance: many; v_gene: TRBV19; d_gene: NA; CDR3nt: TGTGCCAGTACGCCAGGGGATGCGAACACCGGGGAGCTGTTTTTT; CDR3aa: CASTPGDANTGELFF